This TCR beta chain was retrieved from a study of T cells in Graves' hyperthyroidism and ophthalmopathy. In the study overall: Peripheral blood samples were taken at initial diagnosis, prior to any treatment. Study-wide findings and caveats: Ophthalmopathy was told apart from stable hyperthyroidism by a 13 V-J model.

In the ophthalmopathy cohort, Clinical Activity Score was at least 3, NOSPECS grade at least 4, and duration under 3 months. PBMCs stemmed from approximately 9.1 ml fresh peripheral blood. The CDR3 regions of TCR beta were amplified from RNA transcripts. Researchers ran a first-round RT-PCR on the TCR CDR3 using the HTBI primer set. TCRdb used MiXCR to reprocess the multiplex PCR reads, holding one entry per CDR3 protein. The table includes hundreds of thousands of distinct CDR3 sequences, 14% to 15% detected once. As regards this clonotype: Its antigen is unknown.

Sequenced: blood. The receptor's source is a middle-aged woman with Graves' ophthalmopathy.

The CDR3 DNA sequence: TGCGCCAGCAGCCAAGAGTTCAGGGTTGGAAACATTCAGTACTTC. Translation gives CASSQEFRVGNIQYF. This chain uses TRBV4-1 with TRBJ2-4, with D maybe TRBD1 (5 bases). Between the trimmed V and J ends, which lost 0 bases and 6 bases, there was a span of 12 bases. The length of the CDR3 is 15 residues. Per the germline V gene, CDR1 is MGHRA and CDR2 is YSYEKL.